One sample yielded the 21 T cell receptor beta chains listed below, sequenced in a study of cytomegalovirus exposure and HLA in healthy donors. PCR was performed using 60 Vbeta and 13 Jbeta primers. Here immunoSEQ multiplex PCR was the method, and the copy in TCRdb shows in-frame clones only, minus some. The table lists fewer than 100,000 clones, about 76% of them singletons, with roughly 6.9% in the top ten. Source material: PBMCs. These receptors all come from a man in his forties in good health and CMV-seropositive.

The rearrangement joins TRBV29-1 to TRBJ1-1, with 12 bases aligning to TRBD1. CDR3 length: 13 residues. CDR1 is SQVTM and CDR2 is ANQGSEA in the germline V gene. J was trimmed by 8 bases and V by 4 bases; bases with no gene match: 5. The CDR3 DNA follows: TGCAGCGTTGGGGACAGGGGGCGTGGGGAAGCTTTCTTT. This translates into CSVGDRGRGEAFF.

The chain joins TRBV12-5 to TRBJ2-7; D may be TRBD1 (6 bases). Germline V CDR1 and CDR2: LGHNT, FRNRAP. The CDR3 runs to 15 residues. V was trimmed by 7 bases and J by 4 bases, leaving 20 bases between them. CDR3 amino acids: CASALTGTPSYEQYF. CDR3 nucleotides: TGTGCTAGTGCTCTTACCGGGACACCATCTTACGAGCAGTACTTC.

The V gene is TRBV5-5, the J gene TRBJ2-3, with D possibly being TRBD1 (6 bases). V lost 7 bases and J lost 4, with 22 bases in between. CDR3 length: 16 amino acids. Germline-derived CDR1 and CDR2 are SGHKS and YYEKEE (reference sequence). The CDR3 sequence: CASRPRGETKSDTQYF. CDR3 coding DNA: TGTGCCAGCCGCCCCAGGGGCGAAACTAAATCAGATACGCAGTATTTT. Using reference TRBV5-5 and TRBJ2-3 for the parts outside the CDR3, the full variable domain is DAGVTQSPTHLIKTRGQQVTLRCSPISGHKSVSWYQQVLGQGPQFIFQYYEKEERGRGNFPDRFSARQFPNYSSELNVNALLLGDSALYLCASRPRGETKSDTQYFGPGTRLTVL.

For the CDR3, the DNA is TGCGCCAGCAGCTCCTTGAACACCGGGGAGCTGTTTTTT. Translating gives CASSSLNTGELFF. The J gene is TRBJ2-2, the V gene TRBV5-1; no reliable D call. Looked up from germline, CDR1 is SGHRS and CDR2 is YFSETQ. The CDR3 spans 13 residues. Trimming cost V 3 bases and J 1 base, with 4 bases left between them.

V usage is TRBV11-2 and J usage is TRBJ2-1, with 14 positions matching TRBD2. Germline lookup yields CDR1 SGHAT and CDR2 FQNNGV. With 4 bases clipped from V and 9 bases from J, the junction kept 8 bases outside the gene matches. The CDR3 runs 16 residues. The CDR3 DNA sequence: TGTGCCAGCAGCTACCAGGGACTAGCGGGAGCGCGTGAGCAGTTCTTC. Translation gives CASSYQGLAGAREQFF.

CDR3 amino acids: CASSRTVARVGLTEAFF. The CDR3 nucleotides read TGCGCCAGCAGCCGAACCGTCGCCAGGGTCGGGCTCACTGAAGCTTTCTTT. This chain uses TRBV4-3 with TRBJ1-1, with D tentatively TRBD1 (5 bases). V lost 4 bases to trimming and J lost 4 bases, with 22 bases between them. This CDR3 is 17 amino acids long. From germline, CDR1 is LGHNA and CDR2 YSLEER.

This clone was seen a handful of times. The rearrangement joins TRBV2 to TRBJ2-3, with TRBD1 identical over 7 bases. Germline lookup yields CDR1 SNHLY and CDR2 FYNNEI. The trim removed 5 bases at V and 5 bases at J, leaving 7 bases unmatched. CDR3 length: 14 residues. For the CDR3, the DNA is TGTGCCAGCAGTTTCGGGACAGACAGAGATACGCAGTATTTT. This sequence encodes CASSFGTDRDTQYF.

This clone was found once. This chain connects TRBV12-5 to TRBJ1-1; TRBD1 agrees at 7 bases. J was trimmed by 0 bases and V by 0 bases; bases with no gene match: 10. Germline V gene data show CDR1 as LGHNT and CDR2 as FRNRAP. CDR3 length: 18 amino acids. The CDR3 DNA reads TGTGCTAGTGGTTTGGTACCGGGCTCAGGGGGGATGAACACTGAAGCTTTCTTT. Amino acid sequence: CASGLVPGSGGMNTEAFF.

The rearrangement joins TRBV6-5 to TRBJ2-7; 10 bases line up with TRBD1. V shed 4 bases, J shed 4 bases, and the junction held 10 bases outside the gene matches. Germline CDR1 and CDR2: MNHEY and SVGAGI. The CDR3 has 16 amino acids. CDR3 nucleotide sequence: TGTGCCAGCAGTTCCCCCGGGGACAGGGGCAGGTACGAGCAGTACTTC. Translation gives CASSSPGDRGRYEQYF.

The V call is TRBV7-9, the J call TRBJ2-3; D is unresolved. Germline V gene data show CDR1 as SEHNR and CDR2 as FQNEAQ (reference sequence). This CDR3 has 13 amino acids. Trimming took 5 bases from V and 2 from J, leaving 8 bases between them. The CDR3 loop is CASSERNTDTQYF. The CDR3 DNA reads TGTGCCAGCAGCGAGCGCAACACAGATACGCAGTATTTT. The full variable domain, completed using reference TRBV7-9 and TRBJ2-3, is DTGVSQNPRHKITKRGQNVTFRCDPISEHNRLYWYRQTLGQGPEFLTYFQNEAQLEKSRLLSDRFSAERPKGSFSTLEIQRTEQGDSAMYLCASSERNTDTQYFGPGTRLTVL.

The chain couples TRBV27 to TRBJ2-3, with 8 bases fitting TRBD2. Germline V gene sequence: CDR1 MNHEY, CDR2 SMNVEV (reference sequence). This CDR3 has 16 amino acids. Trimming removed 2 bases from V and 3 bases from J; junction bases left unmatched: 7. CDR3 in DNA: TGTGCCAGCAGTTTAACCGGGGGGGGGCGGACAGATACGCAGTATTTT. Translating gives CASSLTGGGRTDTQYF.

The chain is built from TRBV19 and TRBJ1-1; 7 bases are shared with TRBD1. V gave up 4 bases and J gave up 4 bases; unmatched junction bases: 12. The CDR3 is 16 residues long. Germline loops: CDR1 LNHDA, CDR2 SQIVND (reference sequence). For the CDR3, the DNA is TGTGCCAGTAGTAGGGGCAGGGGGGATACTGGCACTGAAGCTTTCTTT. Protein: CASSRGRGDTGTEAFF.

This chain joins TRBV2 and TRBJ2-3, with 11 bases fitting TRBD2. Germline V gives CDR1 SNHLY, CDR2 FYNNEI. This CDR3 spans 17 amino acids. V shed 3 bases and J 2 bases; nucleotides not matched to a gene: 7. The DNA of the CDR3 is TGTGCCAGCAGTGAGAGACTAGCGGGGATTTCCACAGATACGCAGTATTTT. It is translated as CASSERLAGISTDTQYF.

The V call is TRBV5-4, the J call TRBJ2-5, with TRBD2 matching over 9 bases. Germline CDR1 is SGHNT and CDR2 is YYREEE (reference sequence). The CDR3 consists of 15 residues. Losses at the gene ends were 0 bases for V and 4 bases for J; bases not matched to a gene: 4. The CDR3 DNA reads TGTGCCAGCAGCTTGGCAATAGCGGGGGTAGAGACCCAGTACTTC. Its translation is CASSLAIAGVETQYF.

The V gene is TRBV7-8, the J gene TRBJ2-1; 7 positions match TRBD2. CDR3 size: 17 residues. V dropped 2 bases and J dropped 4; count of bases not matched to a gene: 11. Germline-derived CDR1 and CDR2 are SGHVS and FQNEAQ. CDR3 in amino acids: CASSLSVPGLLYNEQFF. CDR3 coding DNA: TGTGCCAGCAGCTTATCTGTCCCGGGACTACTATACAATGAGCAGTTCTTC. The full variable domain, rest sourced from reference TRBV7-8 and TRBJ2-1, is GAGVSQSPRYKVAKRGQDVALRCDPISGHVSLFWYQQALGQGPEFLTYFQNEAQLDKSGLPSDRFFAERPEGSVSTLKIQRTQQEDSAVYLCASSLSVPGLLYNEQFFGPGTRLTVL.

The chain employs TRBV7-3 and TRBJ1-2; tentative D call: TRBD1 (6 bases). Trimming left V 5 bases short and J 2 bases short, with 18 bases between. The CDR3 has 16 residues. The germline gives CDR1 SGHTA, CDR2 FQGTGA. In DNA, the CDR3 is TGTGCCAGCAGCCTTCTCCGGGACAACACAAACTATGGCTACACCTTC. Residues: CASSLLRDNTNYGYTF.

V gene TRBV5-1 combines with J gene TRBJ1-5, with D possibly being TRBD1 (5 bases). V lost 4 bases, J lost 3 bases, and 14 bases lay in between. The CDR3 extends over 15 amino acids. CDR1 and CDR2 from the germline V gene are SGHRS and YFSETQ. CDR3 protein: CASSLEETDNQPQHF. In nucleotides, the CDR3 is TGCGCCAGCAGCCTAGAGGAGACAGACAATCAGCCCCAGCATTTT.

The chain couples TRBV7-2 to TRBJ2-3; 11 nucleotides line up with TRBD2. Germline CDR1 and CDR2: SGHTA and FQGNSA. CDR3 size: 16 residues. V trimming: 5 bases; J trimming: 1 base; junction bases outside the gene matches: 5. This CDR3 is CASSNSGRVGTDTQYF. The CDR3 region has the DNA TGTGCCAGCAGCAATAGCGGGAGGGTGGGCACAGATACGCAGTATTTT.

The chain has TRBV28 and TRBJ2-2; 10 bases align to TRBD2. This CDR3 is 16 amino acids long. The junction had 8 bases not matched to a gene; V was cut back by 5 bases and J by 5 bases. CDR1 and CDR2 from the germline V gene are MDHEN and SYDVKM. The CDR3 DNA follows: TGTGCCAGCAGTACCCTACTAGCGGGACGGACCGGGGAGCTGTTTTTT. This translates into CASSTLLAGRTGELFF.

V and J are TRBV5-1 and TRBJ2-7; 12 bases are shared with TRBD2. Trimming cost V 5 bases and J 6 bases; bases outside gene matches: 3. The CDR3 runs to 13 residues. CDR1 SGHRS and CDR2 YFSETQ come from the germline V gene. The CDR3 spells CASRTSGSGEQYF. CDR3 nucleotide sequence: TGCGCCAGCAGGACTAGCGGGAGTGGCGAGCAGTACTTC.

The chain couples TRBV30 to TRBJ1-1, with 9 bases matching TRBD1. The V gene's germline CDR1 is GTSNPN and CDR2 SVGIG (reference sequence). The CDR3 extends over 17 amino acids. V gave up 0 bases and J gave up 4 bases; unmatched junction bases: 12. The CDR3 nucleotides are TGTGCCTGGAGTGTAAGAGGAGGGACAGGGTGTCTCACTGAAGCTTTCTTT. The encoded protein is CAWSVRGGTGCLTEAFF.